This TCR beta chain was recovered during a study of blood T cells in healthy people across ages. Each donor was a healthy Caucasian individual from Russia, aged about 6 to 95. CDR1 DFQATT and CDR2 SNEGSKA come from the germline V gene (reference sequence). V lost 6 bases and J lost 0, with 17 bases in between. There are 15 residues in the CDR3. A second about 7 to 11 cycle PCR used barcoded and J-beta primers. Tags on each cDNA molecule came from a template-switch adaptor with 12 random nucleotides. TCRdb reanalysed the 5' RACE reads using MiXCR and keeps one entry per CDR3 protein. This repertoire shows over 600,000 distinct CDR3 sequences, about 45% found once; its top ten account for 15% to 20%. With respect to this clonotype: No antigen is known for it.

Regarding the study as a whole: Significant beta diversity loss was already apparent by age around 40, declining roughly linearly. The long-lived group displayed more naive CD4+ cells, plus higher diversity, than the aged donors did.

This clonotype was sampled from an elderly man in good health. The sample was blood. V is TRBV20-1 and J is TRBJ2-5; D not certain. CDR3 loop: CSAFLSDWYQETQYF. CDR3 nucleotides: TGCAGTGCCTTCCTAAGCGATTGGTACCAAGAGACCCAGTACTTC.